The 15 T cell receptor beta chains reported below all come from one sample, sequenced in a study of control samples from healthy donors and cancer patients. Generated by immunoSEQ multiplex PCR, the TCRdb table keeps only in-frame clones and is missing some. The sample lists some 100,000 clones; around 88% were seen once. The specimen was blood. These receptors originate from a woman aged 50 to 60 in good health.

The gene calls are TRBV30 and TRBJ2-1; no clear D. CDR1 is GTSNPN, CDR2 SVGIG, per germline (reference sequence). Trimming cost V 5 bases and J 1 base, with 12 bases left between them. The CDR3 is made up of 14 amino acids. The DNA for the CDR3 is TGTGCCTGGGACCGGGCACGATCCTACAATGAGCAGTTCTTC. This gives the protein CAWDRARSYNEQFF.

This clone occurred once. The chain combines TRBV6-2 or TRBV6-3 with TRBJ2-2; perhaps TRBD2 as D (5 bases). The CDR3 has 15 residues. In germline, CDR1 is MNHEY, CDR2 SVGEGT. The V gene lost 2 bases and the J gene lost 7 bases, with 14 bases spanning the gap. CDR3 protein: CASSYTAGGYGELFF. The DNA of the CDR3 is TGTGCCAGCAGTTACACGGCAGGAGGTTACGGGGAGCTGTTTTTT.

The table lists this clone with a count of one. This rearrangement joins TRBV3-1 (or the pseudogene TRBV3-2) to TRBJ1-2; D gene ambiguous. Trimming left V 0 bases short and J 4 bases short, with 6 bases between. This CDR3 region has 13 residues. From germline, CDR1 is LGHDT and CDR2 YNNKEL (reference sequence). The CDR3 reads CASSQEQLYGYTF. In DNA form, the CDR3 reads TGTGCCAGCAGCCAAGAACAGCTCTATGGCTACACCTTC.

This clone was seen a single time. The CDR3 reads CASSLGSTLLTNYGYTF. The DNA of the CDR3 is TGTGCCAGCAGCCTCGGGAGTACACTTCTCACTAACTATGGCTACACCTTC. The chain combines TRBV7-2 with TRBJ1-2; D is ambiguous. The CDR3 consists of 17 residues. Trimming left V 5 bases short and J 0 bases short, with 19 bases between. Germline CDR1 and CDR2: SGHTA and FQGNSA.

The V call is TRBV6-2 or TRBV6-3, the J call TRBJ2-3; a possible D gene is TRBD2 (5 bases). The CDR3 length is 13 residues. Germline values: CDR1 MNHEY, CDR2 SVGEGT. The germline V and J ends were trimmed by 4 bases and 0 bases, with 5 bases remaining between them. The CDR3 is CASSSGSTDTQYF. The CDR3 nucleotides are TGTGCCAGCAGTTCGGGGAGCACAGATACGCAGTATTTT.

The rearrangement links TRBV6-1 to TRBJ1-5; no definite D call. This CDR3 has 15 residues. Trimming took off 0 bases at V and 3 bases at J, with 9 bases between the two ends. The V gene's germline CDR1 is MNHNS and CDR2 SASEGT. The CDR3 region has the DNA TGTGCCAGCAGTGAAGCGTTGACACCCAATCAGCCCCAGCATTTT. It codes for CASSEALTPNQPQHF.

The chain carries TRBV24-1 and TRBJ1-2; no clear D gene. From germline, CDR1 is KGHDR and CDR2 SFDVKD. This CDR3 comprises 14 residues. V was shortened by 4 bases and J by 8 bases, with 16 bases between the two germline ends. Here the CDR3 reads CATSDPDRSLGYTF. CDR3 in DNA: TGTGCCACCAGTGACCCGGACCGCTCATTAGGCTACACCTTC.

CDR3 in DNA: TGTGCCAGCAGGCTGGTTTTTGGGCCCCAGCATTTT. Translated: CASRLVFGPQHF. V usage is TRBV6-5 and J usage is TRBJ1-5; D ambiguous. The CDR3 runs to 12 residues. Trimming pared 6 bases from V and 9 bases from J, leaving 12 bases between. The germline gives CDR1 MNHEY, CDR2 SVGAGI.

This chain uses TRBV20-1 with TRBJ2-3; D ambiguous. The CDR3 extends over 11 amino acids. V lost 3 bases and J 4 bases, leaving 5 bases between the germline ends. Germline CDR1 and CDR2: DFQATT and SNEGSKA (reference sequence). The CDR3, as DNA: TGCAGTGCTAGTTCCCCAGATACGCAGTATTTT. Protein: CSASSPDTQYF.

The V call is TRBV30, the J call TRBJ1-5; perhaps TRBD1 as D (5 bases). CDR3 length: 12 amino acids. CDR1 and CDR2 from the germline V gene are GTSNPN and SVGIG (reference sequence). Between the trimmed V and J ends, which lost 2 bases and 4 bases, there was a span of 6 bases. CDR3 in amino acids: CAWSWGNQPQHF. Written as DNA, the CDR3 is TGTGCCTGGAGTTGGGGGAATCAGCCCCAGCATTTT.

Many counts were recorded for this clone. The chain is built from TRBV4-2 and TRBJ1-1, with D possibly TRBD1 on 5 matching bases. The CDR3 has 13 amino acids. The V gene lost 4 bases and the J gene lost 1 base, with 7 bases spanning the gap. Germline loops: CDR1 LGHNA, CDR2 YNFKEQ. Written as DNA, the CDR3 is TGTGCCAGCAGCCCGACAGAGAACACTGAAGCTTTCTTT. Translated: CASSPTENTEAFF.

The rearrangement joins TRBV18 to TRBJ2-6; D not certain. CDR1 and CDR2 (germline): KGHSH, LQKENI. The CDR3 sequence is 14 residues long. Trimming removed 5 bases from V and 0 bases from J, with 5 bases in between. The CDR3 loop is CASSTASGANVLTF. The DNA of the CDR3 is TGTGCCAGCTCAACAGCCTCTGGGGCCAACGTCCTGACTTTC.

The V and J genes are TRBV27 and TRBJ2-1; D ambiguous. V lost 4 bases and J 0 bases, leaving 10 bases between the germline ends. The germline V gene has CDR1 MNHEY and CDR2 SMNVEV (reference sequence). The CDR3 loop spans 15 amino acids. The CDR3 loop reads CASSSTDSSYNEQFF. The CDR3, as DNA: TGTGCCAGCAGTTCAACTGATAGCTCCTACAATGAGCAGTTCTTC.

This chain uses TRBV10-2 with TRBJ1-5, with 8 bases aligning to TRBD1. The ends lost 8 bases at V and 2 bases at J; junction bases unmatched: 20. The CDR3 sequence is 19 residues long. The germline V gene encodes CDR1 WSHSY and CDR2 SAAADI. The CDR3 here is CASRRGSGTGGSGNQPQHF. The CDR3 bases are TGCGCCAGCCGACGGGGTTCGGGAACAGGGGGGTCTGGCAATCAGCCCCAGCATTTT.

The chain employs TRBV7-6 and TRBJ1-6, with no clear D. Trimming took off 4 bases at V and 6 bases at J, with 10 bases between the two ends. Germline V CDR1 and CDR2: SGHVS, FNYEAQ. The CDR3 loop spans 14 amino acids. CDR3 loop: CASSSTNFNSPLHF. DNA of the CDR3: TGTGCCAGCAGCTCGACGAATTTTAATTCACCCCTCCACTTT.